This TCR beta chain was recorded in a study of regulatory T cells in long-lasting Graves disease. Study-wide findings and caveats: Persistent patients had more shared public clonotypes (approximately 2,700) than new patients (about 880).

Germline V gives CDR1 LGHDT, CDR2 YNNKEL (reference sequence). V was cut by 1 base and J by 2 bases, with 19 bases left in between. This CDR3 is built from 18 residues. Indicated time point: newly diagnosed GD, antithyroid drugs for less than 3 months. Extracted RNA from PBMCs served as the source of the TCR library. This clonotype was observed at least ten times. The antigen is not known. Construction of TCR beta libraries relied on iRepertoire HTBI primers and on Arm-PCR targeting CDR3 regions. TCRdb re-called the multiplex PCR reads with MiXCR, one entry per CDR3 protein. The sample has some 500,000 distinct CDR3 sequences, roughly 15% seen once. This sample was also put to use in a study of T cells in Graves' hyperthyroidism and ophthalmopathy.

The TCR originated in a woman aged 35-65 years with Graves disease. The chain employs TRBV3-1 and TRBJ2-3; D might be TRBD2 (5 bases). Source: peripheral blood mononuclear cells (PBMCs), taken at new diagnosis, from a patient treated with antithyroid drugs. The CDR3 loop is CASSQGAGWSYSTDTQYF. CDR3 DNA sequence: TGTGCCAGCAGCCAAGGTGCGGGCTGGAGTTACTCCACAGATACGCAGTATTTT.